This is a list of T cell receptor beta chains from one sample in a study of CD8+ T cells in alopecia areata. Assay used: immunoSEQ multiplex PCR; TCRdb lists only in-frame clones, some missing. The sample shows 110,000 or so clones, about 61% of them seen only once. Sample: CD4+ T cells sorted from blood. The receptor source for this set is a human donor in good health. Each CDR3 is given with its conserved first and last residue. A D gene is named only where the DNA matches it firmly. Only part of the rows carry a size: once, few, many, or a class if the clone is expanded.

>TRBD1|TRBJ1-5|-|TRBV11-2
TGTGCCAGCAGCTCTCGACAGGGTGGGCAGCCCCAGCATTTT
CASSSRQGGQPQHF
>-|TRBJ1-1|-|TRBV4-1
TGCGCCAGCAGCTTCAGGGGAGAAGCTTTCTTT
CASSFRGEAFF
>TRBD1|TRBJ1-1|-|TRBV11-1
TGTGCCAGCAGCTTCTCCTCCCAGGGGGTAGGAACTGAAGCTTTCTTT
CASSFSSQGVGTEAFF
>-|TRBJ2-7|-|TRBV10-3
TGTGCCATCAGTGACTTACGGACTGGGGGCGAGCAGTACTTC
CAISDLRTGGEQYF
>-|TRBJ1-1|-|TRBV6-1
TGTGCCAGCAGTGCCGGATTCAACACTGAAGCTTTCTTT
CASSAGFNTEAFF
>-|TRBJ1-5|-|TRBV29-1
TGCAGCGCCCAGAATCCCCAGCATTTT
CSAQNPQHF
>-|TRBJ2-5|-|TRBV4-2
TGTGCCAGCAGCCCCAGTGGCGGACATCAAGAGACCCAGTACTTC
CASSPSGGHQETQYF
>-|TRBJ1-3|few|TRBV29-1
TGCAGCGTTGAAGAGGGCTGGTCTGGAAACACCATATATTTT
CSVEEGWSGNTIYF
>-|TRBJ2-2|-|TRBV7-7
TGTGCCAGCAGCTCATCGGGACAGAACACCGGGGAGCTGTTTTTT
CASSSSGQNTGELFF
>TRBD1|TRBJ2-7|once|TRBV5-6
TGTGCCAGCAGCCCCTCCGGGTTTTCCGGGACAGCCTCCTACGAGCAGTACTTC
CASSPSGFSGTASYEQYF
>-|TRBJ2-7|-|TRBV25-1
TGTGCCAGCAGTGAACCAGGATCCTCCTACGAGCAGTACTTC
CASSEPGSSYEQYF
>-|TRBJ1-5|-|TRBV4-1
TGCGCCAGCAGCCAATCCCAGGGGCCAGGGAGCAATCAGCCCCAGCATTTT
CASSQSQGPGSNQPQHF
>-|TRBJ1-2|-|TRBV2
TGTGCCAGCATCGGAGGGTCCTATGGCTACACCTTC
CASIGGSYGYTF
>-|TRBJ1-5|few|TRBV19
TGTGCCACCTCCACGGCCTTCAATCAGCCCCAGCATTTT
CATSTAFNQPQHF
>TRBD1|TRBJ2-5|-|TRBV6-5
TGTGCCAGCAGCGAGACAGGGCAACAAGAGACCCAGTACTTC
CASSETGQQETQYF
>TRBD1|TRBJ2-7|-|TRBV27
TGTGCCAGCAGCCAGGGGGCTGACTACGAGCAGTACTTC
CASSQGADYEQYF
>-|TRBJ2-3|-|TRBV14
TGTGCCAGCAGCCAACTTGCGGGGCTCCACACAGATACGCAGTATTTT
CASSQLAGLHTDTQYF
>-|TRBJ2-5|-|TRBV4-1
TGCGCCAGCAGCCAAGATCCTCAAGAGACCCAGTACTTC
CASSQDPQETQYF
>-|TRBJ2-3|-|TRBV7-7
TGTGCCAGCAGCGCCATCACGTCGGATACGCAGTATTTT
CASSAITSDTQYF
>-|TRBJ2-7|few|TRBV29-1
TGCAGCGTTGTTAGCAGAAACGCCTACGAGCAGTACTTC
CSVVSRNAYEQYF
>-|TRBJ2-3|-|TRBV7-9
TGTGCCAGCAGCCGCACGGGACGGTACACAGATACGCAGTATTTT
CASSRTGRYTDTQYF
>TRBD1|TRBJ2-1|few|TRBV29-1
TGCAGCGTTGAAGGCCCACAGGGGAGTGAGCAGTTCTTC
CSVEGPQGSEQFF
>-|TRBJ1-4|-|TRBV23-1
TGCGCCAGCAGTCACGCAGGGACGGATGAAAAACTGTTTTTT
CASSHAGTDEKLFF
>TRBD2|TRBJ2-1|-|TRBV9
TGTGCCAGCAGCGTAGATAGCGGGATCTACAATGAGCAGTTCTTC
CASSVDSGIYNEQFF